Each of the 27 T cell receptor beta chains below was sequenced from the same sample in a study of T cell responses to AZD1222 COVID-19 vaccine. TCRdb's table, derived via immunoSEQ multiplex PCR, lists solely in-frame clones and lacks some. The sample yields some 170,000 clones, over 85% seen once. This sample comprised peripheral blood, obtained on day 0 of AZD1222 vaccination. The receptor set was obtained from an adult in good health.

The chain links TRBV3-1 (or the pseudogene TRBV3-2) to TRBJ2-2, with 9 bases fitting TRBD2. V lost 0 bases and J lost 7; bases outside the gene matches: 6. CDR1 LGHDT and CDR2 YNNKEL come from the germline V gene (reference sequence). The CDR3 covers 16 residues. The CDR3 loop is CASSQEAGGPSGELFF. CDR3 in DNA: TGTGCCAGCAGCCAAGAGGCGGGAGGGCCGAGCGGGGAGCTGTTTTTT.

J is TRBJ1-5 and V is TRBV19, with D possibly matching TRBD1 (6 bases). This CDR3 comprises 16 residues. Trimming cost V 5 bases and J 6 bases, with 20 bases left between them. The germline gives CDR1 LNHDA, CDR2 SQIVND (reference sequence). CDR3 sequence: CASSGSLGGRGQPQHF. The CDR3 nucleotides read TGTGCCAGTAGTGGTTCACTAGGGGGAAGGGGTCAGCCCCAGCATTTT.

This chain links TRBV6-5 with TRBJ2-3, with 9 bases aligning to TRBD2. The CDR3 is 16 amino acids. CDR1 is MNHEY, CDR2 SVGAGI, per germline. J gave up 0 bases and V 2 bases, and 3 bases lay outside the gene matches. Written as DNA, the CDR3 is TGTGCCAGCAGTTACCGGGCGGGAGGGAGCACAGATACGCAGTATTTT. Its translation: CASSYRAGGSTDTQYF.

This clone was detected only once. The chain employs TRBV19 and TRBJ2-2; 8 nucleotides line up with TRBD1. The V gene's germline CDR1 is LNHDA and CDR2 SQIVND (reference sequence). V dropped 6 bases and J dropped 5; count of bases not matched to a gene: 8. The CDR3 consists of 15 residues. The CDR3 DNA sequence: TGTGCCAGTAGGCGACAGGGGATTGGGACCGGGGAGCTGTTTTTT. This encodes CASRRQGIGTGELFF.

The CDR3 sequence is CASRDGQGRLTFF. The CDR3 DNA reads as TGTGCCAGCAGAGACGGACAGGGCCGGTTAACTTTCTTT. This chain uses TRBV12-3 or TRBV12-4 with TRBJ1-1, with 8 bases identical to TRBD1. V was pared by 6 bases and J by 12 bases, with 12 bases of the junction left unmatched. This CDR3 has 13 amino acids.

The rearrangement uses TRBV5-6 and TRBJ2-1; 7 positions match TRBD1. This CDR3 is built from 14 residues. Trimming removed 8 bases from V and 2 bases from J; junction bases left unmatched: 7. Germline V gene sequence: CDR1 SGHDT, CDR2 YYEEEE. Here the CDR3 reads CASFGTEAYNEQFF. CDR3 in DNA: TGTGCCAGTTTCGGGACAGAGGCCTACAATGAGCAGTTCTTC.

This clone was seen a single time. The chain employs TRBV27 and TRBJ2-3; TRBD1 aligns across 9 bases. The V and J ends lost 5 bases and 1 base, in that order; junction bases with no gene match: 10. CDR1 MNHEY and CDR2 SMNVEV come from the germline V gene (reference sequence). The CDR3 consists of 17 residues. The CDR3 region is CASSLLRTGEGTDTQYF. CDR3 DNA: TGTGCCAGCAGTCTCCTCAGGACAGGGGAAGGCACAGATACGCAGTATTTT.

In DNA form, the CDR3 reads TGTGCCAGTAGTATAGGCTCGCAGTTGAACACTGAAGCTTTCTTT. Its translation is CASSIGSQLNTEAFF. The chain couples TRBV19 to TRBJ1-1, with no clear D. Trimming stripped 1 base from V and 0 bases from J, with 9 bases between. This CDR3 has 15 amino acids. CDR1 is LNHDA, CDR2 SQIVND, per germline (reference sequence).

This CDR3 is CASSLVTGVRGTLHF. CDR3 coding DNA: TGTGCCAGCAGCTTGGTCACAGGGGTCAGGGGTACCCTCCACTTT. The chain has TRBV7-9 and TRBJ1-6; TRBD1 matches 7 bases. V shed 3 bases, J shed 14 bases, and the junction held 13 bases outside the gene matches. CDR3 length equals 15 residues. The germline CDR1 and CDR2 sequences are SEHNR and FQNEAQ (reference sequence).

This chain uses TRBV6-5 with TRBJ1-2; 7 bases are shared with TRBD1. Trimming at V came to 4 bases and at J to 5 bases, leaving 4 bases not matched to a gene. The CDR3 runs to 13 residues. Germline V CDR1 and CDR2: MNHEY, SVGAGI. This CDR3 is CASSFTQGYGYTF. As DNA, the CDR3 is TGTGCCAGCAGTTTCACACAGGGGTATGGCTACACCTTC.

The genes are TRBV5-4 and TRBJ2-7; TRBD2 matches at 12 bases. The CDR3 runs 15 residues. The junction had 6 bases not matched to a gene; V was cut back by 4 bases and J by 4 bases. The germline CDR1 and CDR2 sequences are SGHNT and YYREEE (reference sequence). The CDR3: CASSLTSGSGYEQYF. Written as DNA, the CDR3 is TGTGCCAGCAGCCTGACTAGCGGGAGTGGTTACGAGCAGTACTTC.

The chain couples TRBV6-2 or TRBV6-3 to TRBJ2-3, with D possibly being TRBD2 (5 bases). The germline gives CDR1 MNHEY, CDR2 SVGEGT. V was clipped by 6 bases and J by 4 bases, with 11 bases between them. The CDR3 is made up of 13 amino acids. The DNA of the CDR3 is TGTGCCAGCAGCAGTTCGGAGGCAGATACGCAGTATTTT. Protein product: CASSSSEADTQYF.

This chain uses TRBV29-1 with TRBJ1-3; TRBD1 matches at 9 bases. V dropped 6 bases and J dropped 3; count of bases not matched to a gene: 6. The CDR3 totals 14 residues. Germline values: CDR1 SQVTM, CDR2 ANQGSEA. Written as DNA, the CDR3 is TGCAGCGTCGAGACAGGGGGGCTTGGAAACACCATATATTTT. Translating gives CSVETGGLGNTIYF.

The CDR3 bases are TGTGCCAGCAGCCCCTGGGACAGTGGATCTGGAAACACCATATATTTT. Translation: CASSPWDSGSGNTIYF. The chain uses TRBV3-1 (or the pseudogene TRBV3-2) and TRBJ1-3, with 7 bases identical to TRBD1. The CDR3 sequence is 16 residues long. Germline loops: CDR1 LGHDT, CDR2 YNNKEL (reference sequence). J was trimmed by 1 base and V by 4 bases; bases with no gene match: 7.

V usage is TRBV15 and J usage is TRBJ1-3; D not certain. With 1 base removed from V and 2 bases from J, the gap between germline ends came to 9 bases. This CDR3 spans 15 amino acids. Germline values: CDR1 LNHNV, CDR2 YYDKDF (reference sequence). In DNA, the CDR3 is TGTGCCACCAGCAGAGTTAGAGGTACTGGAAACACCATATATTTT. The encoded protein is CATSRVRGTGNTIYF.

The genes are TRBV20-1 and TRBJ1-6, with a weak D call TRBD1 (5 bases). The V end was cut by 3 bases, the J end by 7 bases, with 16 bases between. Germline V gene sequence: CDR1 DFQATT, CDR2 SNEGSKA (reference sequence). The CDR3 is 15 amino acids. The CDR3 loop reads CSASVAGNTNSPLHF. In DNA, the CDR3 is TGCAGTGCTAGTGTCGCAGGGAACACAAATTCACCCCTCCACTTT.

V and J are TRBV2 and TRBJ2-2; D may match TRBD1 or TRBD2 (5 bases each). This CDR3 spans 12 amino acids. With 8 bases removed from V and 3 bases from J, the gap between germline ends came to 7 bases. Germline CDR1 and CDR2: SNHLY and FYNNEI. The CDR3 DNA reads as TGTGCCAGCTTGGGGGACACCGGGGAGCTGTTTTTT. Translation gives CASLGDTGELFF.

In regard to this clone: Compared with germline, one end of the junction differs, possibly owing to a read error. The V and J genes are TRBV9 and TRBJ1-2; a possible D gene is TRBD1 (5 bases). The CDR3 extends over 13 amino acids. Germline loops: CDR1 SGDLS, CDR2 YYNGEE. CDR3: CASSGDSAPLHVF. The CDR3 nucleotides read TGTGCCAGCAGCGGCGACAGCGCTCCCCTACATGTTTTC.

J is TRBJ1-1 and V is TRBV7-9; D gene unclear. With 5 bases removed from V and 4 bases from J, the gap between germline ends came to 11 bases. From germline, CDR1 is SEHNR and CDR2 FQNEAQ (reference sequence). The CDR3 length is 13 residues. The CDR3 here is CASSPERSTEAFF. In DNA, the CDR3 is TGTGCCAGCAGCCCGGAGAGGAGCACTGAAGCTTTCTTT.

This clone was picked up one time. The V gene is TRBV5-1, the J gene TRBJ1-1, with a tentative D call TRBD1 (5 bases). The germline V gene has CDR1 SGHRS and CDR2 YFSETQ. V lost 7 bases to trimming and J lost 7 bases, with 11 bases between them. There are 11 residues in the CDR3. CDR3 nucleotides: TGCGCCAGCGGGGCGGGCAGTGAAGCTTTCTTT. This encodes CASGAGSEAFF.

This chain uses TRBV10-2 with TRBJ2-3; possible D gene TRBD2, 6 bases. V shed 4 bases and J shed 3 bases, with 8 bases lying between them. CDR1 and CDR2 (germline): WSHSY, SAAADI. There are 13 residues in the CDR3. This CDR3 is CASSVLATDTQYF. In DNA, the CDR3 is TGCGCCAGCAGTGTACTAGCAACAGATACGCAGTATTTT.

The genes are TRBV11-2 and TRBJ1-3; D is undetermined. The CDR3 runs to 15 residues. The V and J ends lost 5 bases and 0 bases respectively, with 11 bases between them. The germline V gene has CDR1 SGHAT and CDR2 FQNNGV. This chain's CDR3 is CASSTALSSGNTIYF. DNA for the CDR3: TGTGCCAGCAGCACGGCCCTTTCCTCTGGAAACACCATATATTTT.

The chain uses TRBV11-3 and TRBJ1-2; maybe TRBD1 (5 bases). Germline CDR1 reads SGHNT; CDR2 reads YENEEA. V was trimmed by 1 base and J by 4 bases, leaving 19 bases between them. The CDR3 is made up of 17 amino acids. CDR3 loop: CASSLGRAGNLLYGYTF. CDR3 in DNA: TGTGCCAGCAGCTTAGGCCGGGCAGGGAATCTCCTCTATGGCTACACCTTC.

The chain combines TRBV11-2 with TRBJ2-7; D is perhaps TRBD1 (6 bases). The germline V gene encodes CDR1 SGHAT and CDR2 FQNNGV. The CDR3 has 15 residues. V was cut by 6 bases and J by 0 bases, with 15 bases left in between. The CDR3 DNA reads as TGTGCCAGCAGATCCACAGGGTTAAGCTCCTACGAGCAGTACTTC. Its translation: CASRSTGLSSYEQYF.

The CDR3 sequence is CATSDLVSKVRQVGRGTEAFF. Written as DNA, the CDR3 is TGTGCCACCAGTGATTTGGTGAGTAAGGTGAGACAGGTGGGGCGTGGCACTGAAGCTTTCTTT. The chain employs TRBV24-1 and TRBJ1-1; maybe TRBD1 (6 bases). The germline gives CDR1 KGHDR, CDR2 SFDVKD. The CDR3 runs to 21 residues. V was clipped by 0 bases and J by 4 bases, with 29 bases between them.

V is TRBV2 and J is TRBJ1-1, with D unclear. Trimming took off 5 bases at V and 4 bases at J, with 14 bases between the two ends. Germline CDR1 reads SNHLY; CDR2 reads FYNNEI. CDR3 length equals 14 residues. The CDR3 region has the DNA TGTGCCAGCAGTTCAAGACCCGATTCCACTGAAGCTTTCTTT. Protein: CASSSRPDSTEAFF.

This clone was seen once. DNA for the CDR3: TGTGCCAGCAGCTTTAATCGCCCGGTCGTGCAACACTACGAGCAGTACTTC. It is translated as CASSFNRPVVQHYEQYF. V usage is TRBV11-2 and J usage is TRBJ2-7, with D unclear. The V gene's germline CDR1 is SGHAT and CDR2 FQNNGV. The CDR3 extends over 17 amino acids. The V gene lost 3 bases and the J gene lost 3 bases, with 21 bases spanning the gap. Combining the CDR3 with reference TRBV11-2 and TRBJ2-7 gives the whole variable domain EAGVAQSPRYKIIEKRQSVAFWCNPISGHATLYWYQQILGQGPKLLIQFQNNGVVDDSQLPKDRFSAERLKGVDSTLKIQPAKLEDSAVYLCASSFNRPVVQHYEQYFGPGTRLTVT.